This T cell receptor beta chain emerged from a study of cytomegalovirus exposure and HLA in healthy donors. PCR involved 60 Vbeta and 13 Jbeta primers. TCRdb's copy holds only in-frame clones and misses some; the assay was immunoSEQ multiplex PCR. The data contain some 170,000 clones, roughly 80% of them singletons. The CDR3 totals 12 residues. The J segment lost 4 bases and the V segment lost 4 bases, leaving 2 bases of the junction unmatched. The germline gives CDR1 SGHDT, CDR2 YYEEEE. The clonotype was recovered from a man aged 30 to 39 in good health and CMV-seronegative. The chain couples TRBV5-6 to TRBJ2-7; 7 bases fit TRBD1. The sequenced sample consisted of PBMCs. CDR3 region: CASSPQGYEQYF. The CDR3 region has the DNA TGTGCCAGCAGCCCACAGGGGTACGAGCAGTACTTC.